This entry lists 6 T cell receptor beta chains sequenced from one sample in a study of control samples from healthy donors and cancer patients. Here immunoSEQ multiplex PCR was the method, and the copy in TCRdb shows in-frame clones only, minus some. The data show 70,000 or so clones, about 93% seen once. Sequencing used blood. Source of these receptors: a woman in her forties in good health.

The count of this clone is one. This sequence joins TRBV6-2 or TRBV6-3 and TRBJ1-6; D is possibly TRBD1 (5 bases). Germline V CDR1 and CDR2: MNHEY, SVGEGT. The V end lost 4 bases, the J end lost 6 bases, and 16 bases lay between the germline ends. The CDR3 runs to 16 residues. The CDR3 region is CASSLLLRDLNSPLHF. The CDR3 DNA reads TGTGCCAGCAGTTTACTACTCCGGGACCTTAATTCACCCCTCCACTTT.

Written as DNA, the CDR3 is TGTGCCAGCTCCCCGAGCGCGGCCAAAAACATTCAGTACTTC. This translates into CASSPSAAKNIQYF. The chain has TRBV11-3 and TRBJ2-4, with D unclear. Germline CDR1 and CDR2: SGHNT and YENEEA. V lost 8 bases and J lost 1, with 12 bases in between. This CDR3 is 14 amino acids long.

CDR3 in amino acids: CAIREGTGANTEAFF. CDR3 DNA: TGTGCCATCAGGGAAGGAACAGGGGCGAACACTGAAGCTTTCTTT. V and J are TRBV10-3 and TRBJ1-1, with 7 bases lining up with TRBD1. The CDR3 length is 15 residues. J was trimmed by 1 base and V by 6 bases; bases with no gene match: 8. Germline V gene sequence: CDR1 ENHRY, CDR2 SYGVKD.

The rearrangement joins TRBV2 to TRBJ2-1; TRBD2 might be the D (5 bases). Germline V lookup: CDR1 SNHLY, CDR2 FYNNEI. This CDR3 has 16 residues. Trimming took off 6 bases at V and 4 bases at J, with 19 bases between the two ends. CDR3 in amino acids: CASSNPYLGGYNEQFF. CDR3 in DNA: TGTGCCAGCAGCAACCCTTATTTAGGCGGGTACAATGAGCAGTTCTTC.

The genes are TRBV9 and TRBJ1-1; D ambiguous. This CDR3 comprises 13 residues. Trimming shortened V by 8 bases and J by 7 bases, and 18 bases separated the two germline ends. Per the germline V gene, CDR1 is SGDLS and CDR2 is YYNGEE. In nucleotides, the CDR3 is TGTGCCAGACGAAATATTAAGGGCAGTGAAGCTTTCTTT. It translates to CARRNIKGSEAFF.

In its sample, this clone was seen once. The chain links TRBV28 to TRBJ1-3, with a weak D call TRBD1 (6 bases). V lost 5 bases to trimming and J lost 0 bases, with 17 bases between them. CDR1 is MDHEN and CDR2 is SYDVKM in the germline V gene. The CDR3 is 17 amino acids. The CDR3 DNA is TGTGCCAGCAGTAATTACAGGGTTGGAGTCTCTGGAAACACCATATATTTT. Protein sequence: CASSNYRVGVSGNTIYF.